Following are 10 T cell receptor beta chains from one sample sequenced in a study of shared clonotypes between healthy human individuals. Sequencing used immunoSEQ multiplex PCR; TCRdb keeps in-frame clones, though not all of them. The profile shows about 1.5 million clones, approximately 98% of them singletons. Sequencing was done on a sample of naive CD4+ T cells sorted from blood. The subset here: CD45RA+ positively selected. Receptors originate from a man aged 25 to 40 in good health.

The chain joins TRBV7-9 to TRBJ1-1, with unresolved D. CDR1 and CDR2 from the germline V gene are SEHNR and FQNEAQ (reference sequence). The CDR3 has 13 residues. V was clipped by 2 bases and J by 3 bases, with 7 bases between them. The CDR3 nucleotides are TGTGCCAGCAGCTTACAAGAGGACACTGAAGCTTTCTTT. Encoded protein: CASSLQEDTEAFF.

V gene TRBV15 combines with J gene TRBJ2-3; the D gene is possibly TRBD2 (7 bases). Germline CDR1 and CDR2: LNHNV and YYDKDF (reference sequence). V lost 1 base to trimming and J lost 2 bases, with 13 bases between them. CDR3 length: 16 amino acids. The CDR3 DNA reads as TGTGCCACCAGCAGAGGAGGGCGGGGGCTCACAGATACGCAGTATTTT. It yields the protein CATSRGGRGLTDTQYF.

With respect to this clone: The junction and the germline gene differ at one end; a read error may be behind it. The V gene is TRBV27, the J gene TRBJ2-6; D gene uncertain. This CDR3 comprises 15 residues. Germline lookup yields CDR1 MNHEY and CDR2 SMNVEV (reference sequence). The CDR3 bases are TGTGCCAGCCGTTTACTCGACTCTGGGGCCAACGTCCTGACTTTC. Translation: CASRLLDSGANVLTF.

The rearrangement joins TRBV7-6 to TRBJ2-7; D is possibly TRBD1 or TRBD2 (5 bases each). This CDR3 region has 16 residues. Germline V gene sequence: CDR1 SGHVS, CDR2 FNYEAQ. The V gene lost 2 bases and the J gene lost 5 bases, with 19 bases spanning the gap. CDR3 in amino acids: CASSLYSGGLGHEQYF. The CDR3 DNA sequence: TGTGCCAGCAGCTTATATTCTGGGGGATTGGGGCACGAGCAGTACTTC.

The chain couples TRBV30 to TRBJ2-2; 8 bases line up with TRBD2. CDR3 length: 14 residues. Germline CDR1 is GTSNPN and CDR2 is SVGIG (reference sequence). The junction had 6 bases not matched to a gene; V was cut back by 5 bases and J by 4 bases. The CDR3 bases are TGTGCCTGGGGGGTCGCGGGAGGCACCGGGGAGCTGTTTTTT. Protein product: CAWGVAGGTGELFF.

The chain is built from TRBV18 and TRBJ1-1; 8 bases are a match to TRBD1. The CDR3 loop spans 15 amino acids. Germline assignment: CDR1 KGHSH and CDR2 LQKENI. V lost 4 bases to trimming and J lost 3 bases; unmatched junction nucleotides: 7. The CDR3 sequence is CASSLGTGDDTEAFF. The CDR3 nucleotides read TGTGCCAGCTCACTAGGGACAGGTGACGACACTGAAGCTTTCTTT.

The rearrangement joins TRBV19 to TRBJ2-3; D gene unclear. Germline CDR1 LNHDA, CDR2 SQIVND (reference sequence). The CDR3 has 15 amino acids. The ends were cut back, 1 base at V and 8 bases at J, with 16 bases in the middle. Here the CDR3 reads CASSIVGTPVSTQYF. The CDR3 coding sequence is TGTGCCAGTAGTATAGTCGGCACTCCGGTCTCTACGCAGTATTTT.

To note about this clone: Different DNA sequences within this sample yield the same CDR3. The genes are TRBV9 and TRBJ2-1; no reliable D call. Germline assignment: CDR1 SGDLS and CDR2 YYNGEE. The ends were cut back, 0 bases at V and 0 bases at J, with 7 bases in the middle. This CDR3 is 15 amino acids long. The CDR3 spells CASSVGRNSYNEQFF. In DNA form, the CDR3 reads TGTGCCAGCAGCGTAGGACGGAACTCCTACAATGAGCAGTTCTTC. The whole variable domain, remainder taken from reference TRBV9 and TRBJ2-1, is DSGVTQTPKHLITATGQRVTLRCSPRSGDLSVYWYQQSLDQGLQFLIQYYNGEERAKGNILERFSAQQFPDLHSELNLSSLELGDSALYFCASSVGRNSYNEQFFGPGTRLTVL.

The chain joins TRBV6-6 to TRBJ2-3; no firm D call. This CDR3 contains 15 residues. Germline CDR1 and CDR2: MNHNY and SVGAGI (reference sequence). V shed 3 bases and J shed 5 bases, with 15 bases lying between them. This CDR3 reads CASSYRARPGDTQYF. The DNA for the CDR3 is TGTGCCAGCAGTTATCGGGCAAGACCGGGAGATACGCAGTATTTT.

This chain uses TRBV5-4 with TRBJ2-1, with D tentatively TRBD1 (6 bases). This CDR3 is 13 amino acids long. V was pared by 3 bases and J by 15 bases, with 19 bases between. Per the germline V gene, CDR1 is SGHNT and CDR2 is YYREEE (reference sequence). The CDR3 sequence is CASSSDPGAAWFF. The CDR3 coding sequence is TGTGCCAGCAGCTCCGATCCAGGGGCCGCCTGGTTCTTC.